The next 26 T cell receptor beta chains were all read from a single sample in a study of cytomegalovirus exposure and HLA in healthy donors. The PCR was carried out with 60 Vbeta primers and 13 Jbeta primers. Method: immunoSEQ multiplex PCR; TCRdb's copy keeps in-frame clones and lacks some. This specimen shows more than 90,000 clones; the ten leading clones hold around 7%. Material for sequencing was PBMCs. Receptor source: a middle-aged man in good health and CMV-seropositive.

This chain uses TRBV29-1 with TRBJ2-7; D may be TRBD1 (5 bases). The germline V gene encodes CDR1 SQVTM and CDR2 ANQGSEA. The CDR3 runs to 12 residues. V lost 7 bases and J 3 bases, leaving 13 bases between the germline ends. CDR3 nucleotides: TGCAGCGGCGTCGACAGTGACTACGAGCAGTACTTC. Protein sequence: CSGVDSDYEQYF.

The rearrangement joins TRBV7-8 to TRBJ2-7; 11 nucleotides line up with TRBD1. The CDR3 runs 16 residues. Germline values: CDR1 SGHVS, CDR2 FQNEAQ. J lost 5 bases, V lost 2 bases, and 8 bases had no gene match. The CDR3 region is CASSLYRTGGMDEQYF. The CDR3 DNA reads as TGTGCCAGCAGCTTATACCGGACAGGGGGCATGGACGAGCAGTACTTC.

Points on this clone: The junction differs from germline at one of its ends, possibly a read error. CDR3 loop: CASSQDEALLHF. The CDR3 DNA reads TGTGCCAGCAGCCAAGATGAGGCACTCCTCCACTTC. J is TRBJ2-7 and V is TRBV14; D is undetermined. This CDR3 is 12 amino acids long. In germline, CDR1 is SGHDN, CDR2 FVKESK.

Points on this clone: The same CDR3 is also encoded by other DNA sequences in this sample. The rearrangement uses TRBV5-4 and TRBJ2-5; possible D gene TRBD1, 6 bases. Germline V CDR1 and CDR2: SGHNT, YYREEE (reference sequence). V lost 7 bases, J lost 5 bases, and 15 bases lay in between. This CDR3 comprises 13 residues. CDR3 DNA: TGTGCCAGCTCCTTTGGGGGCGGGGAGACCCAGTACTTC. It specifies CASSFGGGETQYF.

V gene TRBV4-1 combines with J gene TRBJ2-5, with 10 positions matching TRBD1. The CDR3 extends over 16 amino acids. CDR1 is MGHRA, CDR2 YSYEKL, per germline. The ends lost 3 bases at V and 4 bases at J; junction bases unmatched: 8. The CDR3 here is CASSHRQGAVGETQYF. The CDR3 region has the DNA TGCGCCAGCAGCCACCGACAGGGGGCCGTTGGAGAGACCCAGTACTTC.

The chain carries TRBV6-6 and TRBJ2-2; 12 nucleotides agree with TRBD2. After removal of 6 bases from V and 7 bases from J, the junction contained 6 bases not matched to a gene. This CDR3 spans 15 amino acids. Looked up from germline, CDR1 is MNHNY and CDR2 is SVGAGI (reference sequence). The CDR3 DNA reads TGTGCCAGCAGGGCTAGCGGGAGGGCCTTCGGGGAGCTGTTTTTT. It codes for CASRASGRAFGELFF.

V usage is TRBV27 and J usage is TRBJ2-1; 13 nucleotides line up with TRBD2. This CDR3 is 15 amino acids long. The V and J ends lost 5 bases and 5 bases, in that order; junction bases with no gene match: 3. Looked up from germline, CDR1 is MNHEY and CDR2 is SMNVEV (reference sequence). CDR3 in amino acids: CASSQGLAGNNEQFF. CDR3 bases: TGTGCCAGCAGTCAGGGACTAGCGGGAAACAATGAGCAGTTCTTC.

The chain has TRBV6-6 and TRBJ1-2; a weak D match, TRBD1 (5 bases). Trimming took 4 bases from V and 6 from J, leaving 15 bases between them. This CDR3 region has 14 residues. Germline V lookup: CDR1 MNHNY, CDR2 SVGAGI (reference sequence). The CDR3 region is CASSSPLRGDGYTF. The CDR3 nucleotides are TGTGCCAGCAGTTCCCCTTTAAGGGGCGATGGCTACACCTTC.

The J gene is TRBJ1-3, the V gene TRBV10-2; no clear D gene. The CDR3 has 13 amino acids. Trimming left V 4 bases short and J 4 bases short, with 8 bases between. CDR1 and CDR2 (germline): WSHSY, SAAADI. The CDR3 region is CASSVGVGNTIYF. The CDR3, as DNA: TGCGCCAGCAGTGTTGGAGTAGGAAACACCATATATTTT.

The chain links TRBV5-1 to TRBJ2-3; 7 bases agree with TRBD2. The CDR3 length is 16 residues. With V trimmed by 4 bases and J by 3 bases, 11 bases remained unmatched. Per germline, CDR1 SGHRS and CDR2 YFSETQ. The CDR3 DNA reads as TGCGCCAGCAGCCCCGCTAGCGGAGTGGCTACAGATACGCAGTATTTT. This sequence encodes CASSPASGVATDTQYF.

The chain employs TRBV6-5 and TRBJ1-2, with D unclear. Per the germline V gene, CDR1 is MNHEY and CDR2 is SVGAGI. V was cut by 7 bases and J by 7 bases, with 16 bases left in between. This CDR3 has 13 amino acids. CDR3 region: CASTPGKPRGYTF. The CDR3 region has the DNA TGTGCCAGCACCCCGGGGAAACCCCGTGGCTACACCTTC.

The chain joins TRBV7-2 to TRBJ2-5, with no clear D. The CDR3 is made up of 13 amino acids. Germline CDR1 reads SGHTA; CDR2 reads FQGNSA. The V and J ends lost 6 bases and 5 bases respectively, with 13 bases between them. Written as DNA, the CDR3 is TGTGCCAGCAGTTCGCGGAGAGAGGAGACCCAGTACTTC. It yields the protein CASSSRREETQYF.

J is TRBJ1-1 and V is TRBV19; D perhaps matches TRBD1 (6 bases). CDR3 length equals 11 residues. V lost 6 bases to trimming and J lost 7 bases, with 9 bases between them. The germline CDR1 and CDR2 sequences are LNHDA and SQIVND (reference sequence). The DNA for the CDR3 is TGTGCCAGTAGCCGGACAGTTGAAGCTTTCTTT. It yields the protein CASSRTVEAFF.

The chain couples TRBV5-6 to TRBJ2-7; the match to TRBD1 covers 10 bases. The CDR3 is made up of 19 amino acids. The V gene end was trimmed by 0 bases and the J gene end by 2 bases; junction bases not matched to a gene: 14. Germline CDR1 SGHDT, CDR2 YYEEEE. DNA for the CDR3: TGTGCCAGCAGCTTGGCTCCATTCTCCGGACAGGGGGTGACCTACGAGCAGTACTTC. Protein product: CASSLAPFSGQGVTYEQYF. Drawing the rest from reference TRBV5-6 and TRBJ2-7, the complete variable domain is DAGVTQSPTHLIKTRGQQVTLRCSPKSGHDTVSWYQQALGQGPQFIFQYYEEEERQRGNFPDRFSGHQFPNYSSELNVNALLLGDSALYLCASSLAPFSGQGVTYEQYFGPGTRLTVT.

The chain couples TRBV6-6 to TRBJ1-4; D is uncertain. V gave up 2 bases and J gave up 4 bases, with 11 bases separating them. CDR1 is MNHNY and CDR2 is SVGAGI in the germline V gene (reference sequence). The CDR3 loop spans 15 amino acids. The CDR3 nucleotides are TGTGCCAGCAGTTACAGAGGTTCTTTTAATGAAAAACTGTTTTTT. This sequence encodes CASSYRGSFNEKLFF.

This chain links TRBV4-3 with TRBJ2-2, with TRBD2 matching over 7 bases. The CDR3 loop spans 15 amino acids. V was pared by 6 bases and J by 2 bases, with 6 bases of the junction left unmatched. Germline-derived CDR1 and CDR2 are LGHNA and YSLEER. The CDR3 loop reads CASRPTSVNTGELFF. The DNA for the CDR3 is TGCGCCAGCAGACCCACTAGCGTCAACACCGGGGAGCTGTTTTTT.

The chain employs TRBV9 and TRBJ1-4, with a tentative D call TRBD1 (5 bases). Germline V gives CDR1 SGDLS, CDR2 YYNGEE. Trimming stripped 0 bases from V and 7 bases from J, with 10 bases between. The CDR3 sequence is 14 residues long. CDR3 nucleotide sequence: TGTGCCAGCAGCGTAGGGGGGGGTGGTGAAAAACTGTTTTTT. This sequence encodes CASSVGGGGEKLFF.

As for this clone: In the same sample, other DNA sequences code for this CDR3. The chain joins TRBV7-9 to TRBJ1-5, with TRBD1 identical over 7 bases. The trim removed 5 bases at V and 6 bases at J, leaving 10 bases unmatched. Germline V gene data show CDR1 as SEHNR and CDR2 as FQNEAQ (reference sequence). The CDR3 length is 15 residues. The CDR3: CASSKDRNQVQPQHF. For the CDR3, the DNA is TGTGCCAGCAGCAAGGACAGGAATCAGGTTCAGCCCCAGCATTTT.

This chain connects TRBV7-2 to TRBJ1-3; D unclear. CDR3 length: 14 amino acids. With 4 bases removed from V and 2 bases from J, the gap between germline ends came to 9 bases. CDR1 is SGHTA and CDR2 is FQGNSA in the germline V gene. CDR3: CASSSVSPGNTIYF. The CDR3 DNA is TGTGCCAGCAGCTCCGTTTCCCCTGGAAACACCATATATTTT.

The chain links TRBV30 to TRBJ1-6; TRBD1 aligns across 10 bases. Germline V gene data show CDR1 as GTSNPN and CDR2 as SVGIG (reference sequence). V gave up 4 bases and J gave up 7 bases; unmatched junction bases: 4. The CDR3 contains 14 residues. The CDR3 reads CAWNPGQGNSPLHF. DNA for the CDR3: TGTGCCTGGAACCCGGGACAGGGGAATTCACCCCTCCACTTT.

Comment on this clone: Relative to the germline gene, one junction end is altered; a read error may explain this. The genes are TRBV7-7 and TRBJ2-5; D remains ambiguous. Germline assignment: CDR1 SSHAT and CDR2 FNYEAQ (reference sequence). This CDR3 region has 14 residues. DNA of the CDR3: TGTGCTAGCAGCTTAGGGCAGGCTAAAGAGACCCAGTACTTC. Its translation is CASSLGQAKETQYF.

The chain uses TRBV6-6 and TRBJ2-2; tentative D call: TRBD1 (8 bases). With 10 bases removed from V and 5 bases from J, the gap between germline ends came to 14 bases. This CDR3 contains 13 residues. Germline V lookup: CDR1 MNHNY, CDR2 SVGAGI (reference sequence). CDR3: CATTGGETGELFF. The CDR3 DNA reads TGTGCCACCACAGGGGGGGAGACCGGGGAGCTGTTTTTT.

This chain connects TRBV2 to TRBJ1-5, with D perhaps matching TRBD1 (6 bases). Germline CDR1 and CDR2: SNHLY and FYNNEI. The ends were cut back, 7 bases at V and 5 bases at J, with 12 bases in the middle. This CDR3 spans 13 amino acids. CDR3 loop: CASIGQWDQPQHF. The CDR3 DNA sequence: TGTGCCAGCATAGGACAGTGGGATCAGCCCCAGCATTTT.

V and J are TRBV7-9 and TRBJ2-7; a possible D gene is TRBD1 (5 bases). The CDR3 length is 15 residues. V was cut by 4 bases and J by 2 bases, with 15 bases left in between. CDR1 and CDR2 (germline): SEHNR, FQNEAQ (reference sequence). This CDR3 reads CASSSTGRVTYEQYF. Written as DNA, the CDR3 is TGTGCCAGCAGCTCCACGGGCAGGGTAACCTACGAGCAGTACTTC. The full variable domain, its missing parts supplied by reference TRBV7-9 and TRBJ2-7, is DTGVSQNPRHKITKRGQNVTFRCDPISEHNRLYWYRQTLGQGPEFLTYFQNEAQLEKSRLLSDRFSAERPKGSFSTLEIQRTEQGDSAMYLCASSSTGRVTYEQYFGPGTRLTVT.

The chain recombines TRBV28 with TRBJ1-5; 9 bases fit TRBD1. V lost 5 bases and J lost 7; bases outside the gene matches: 9. Germline loops: CDR1 MDHEN, CDR2 SYDVKM. The CDR3 is 15 amino acids. CDR3 sequence reads: CASSPHRGPIQPQHF. Written as DNA, the CDR3 is TGTGCCAGCAGTCCGCACAGGGGGCCGATACAGCCCCAGCATTTT.

The chain couples TRBV5-4 to TRBJ2-1; possibly TRBD2 for D (6 bases). The CDR3 is 14 amino acids. V was clipped by 0 bases and J by 4 bases, with 8 bases between them. Germline V gene lookup returns CDR1 SGHNT and CDR2 YYREEE (reference sequence). In DNA form, the CDR3 reads TGTGCCAGCAGCTTGGCTGGACTATACAATGAGCAGTTCTTC. As protein: CASSLAGLYNEQFF.